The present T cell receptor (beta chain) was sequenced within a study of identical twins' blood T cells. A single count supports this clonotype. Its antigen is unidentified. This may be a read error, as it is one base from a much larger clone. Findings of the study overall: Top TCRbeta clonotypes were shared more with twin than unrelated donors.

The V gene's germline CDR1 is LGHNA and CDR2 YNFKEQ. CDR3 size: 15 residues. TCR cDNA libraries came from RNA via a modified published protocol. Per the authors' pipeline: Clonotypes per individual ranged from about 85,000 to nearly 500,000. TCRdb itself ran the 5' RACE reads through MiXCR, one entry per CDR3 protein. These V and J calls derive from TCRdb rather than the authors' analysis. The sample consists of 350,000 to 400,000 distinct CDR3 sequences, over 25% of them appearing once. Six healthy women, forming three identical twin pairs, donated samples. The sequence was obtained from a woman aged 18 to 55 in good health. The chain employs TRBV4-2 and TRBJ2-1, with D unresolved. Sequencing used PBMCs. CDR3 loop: CTSSQESLSYNEQFF. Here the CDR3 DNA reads TGTACCAGCAGCCAAGAATCTCTCTCCTACAATGAGCAGTTCTTC.